Following are 5 T cell receptor beta chains from one sample sequenced in a study of regulatory T cells in long-lasting Graves disease (TCRdb year 2021). Library method: multiplex PCR. Sequencer: Illumina HiSeq 4000. CDR3 regions were amplified by Arm-PCR with iRepertoire HTBI primers to construct TCR beta libraries. TCRdb handled the public reads itself, with Q25 trimming in fastp and clone calling in MiXCR, and kept productive beta chains. Each record represents a unique CDR3 protein, reported with the most common genes and DNA among its rows. This sample has about 400,000 distinct CDR3 sequences in its table, and about a sixth of those were observed once. The ten largest clones capture 20% of the sample. The time point label, as the study defines it: newly diagnosed GD, antithyroid drugs for less than 3 months. For both TCR sequencing and RNA sequencing, RNA was extracted from PBMCs in TRIzol. Another study also made use of these data, one on T cells in Graves' hyperthyroidism and ophthalmopathy.

The sequencing used peripheral blood mononuclear cells (PBMCs), collected at new diagnosis, from a patient treated with antithyroid drugs. The receptor source for this set is a young woman with Graves disease. Donor details come from another sample of the same person, matched by shared clones.

This clonotype was counted many times. The gene calls are TRBV6-5 and TRBJ1-5; 8 bases align to TRBD1. V lost 2 bases to trimming and J lost 1 base; unmatched junction nucleotides: 7. CDR3 length: 17 amino acids. Germline loops: CDR1 MNHEY, CDR2 SVGAGI. The CDR3: CASSYKDRESSNQPQHF. The CDR3, as DNA: TGTGCCAGCAGTTACAAGGACAGGGAATCGAGCAATCAGCCCCAGCATTTT.

This clonotype occurred many times. The chain joins TRBV28 to TRBJ2-1, with 10 bases fitting TRBD2. This CDR3 region has 14 residues. Unmatched junction bases numbered 3, after V lost 3 bases and J lost 7 bases. Germline values: CDR1 MDHEN, CDR2 SYDVKM. This CDR3 is CASSFRSGRNEQFF. The CDR3 DNA reads as TGTGCCAGCAGTTTTCGTAGCGGGAGGAATGAGCAGTTCTTC. Based on the CDR3 plus reference TRBV28 and TRBJ2-1, the full variable domain is DVKVTQSSRYLVKRTGEKVFLECVQDMDHENMFWYRQDPGLGLRLIYFSYDVKMKEKGDIPEGYSVSREKKERFSLILESASTNQTSMYLCASSFRSGRNEQFFGPGTRLTVL.

The V and J genes are TRBV10-3 and TRBJ1-1; 7 bases are a match to TRBD1. This CDR3 contains 15 residues. Per germline, CDR1 ENHRY and CDR2 SYGVKD. V was pared by 6 bases and J by 2 bases, with 9 bases of the junction left unmatched. The CDR3 region is CAISTPGQTNTEAFF. CDR3 DNA sequence: TGTGCCATCAGCACTCCGGGACAGACCAACACTGAAGCTTTCTTT.

This clonotype came up a few times. The chain recombines TRBV20-1 with TRBJ2-2; D unclear. Trimming shortened V by 1 base and J by 1 base, and 4 bases separated the two germline ends. Per the germline V gene, CDR1 is DFQATT and CDR2 is SNEGSKA (reference sequence). The CDR3 consists of 13 residues. The CDR3 sequence is CSARAQNTGELFF. The CDR3 nucleotides read TGCAGTGCTAGAGCACAGAACACCGGGGAGCTGTTTTTT.

The rearrangement links TRBV7-9 to TRBJ1-1; a possible D gene is TRBD1 (6 bases). V shed 4 bases and J shed 4 bases, with 10 bases lying between them. Germline CDR1 SEHNR, CDR2 FQNEAQ (reference sequence). CDR3 length equals 13 residues. CDR3 residues: CASSWGGATEAFF. The DNA of the CDR3 is TGTGCCAGCAGCTGGGGGGGGGCCACTGAAGCTTTCTTT.